Below, 6 T cell receptor beta chains from the same sample are listed, as sequenced in a study of CD4 T cells in relation to SARS-CoV-2 and coronaviruses. Sequencing used immunoSEQ multiplex PCR; TCRdb keeps in-frame clones, though not all of them. This sample has tens of thousands of clones, with approximately 94% found just once. Unexposed donor CD4+ T cells date from about 2010-2019, before the COVID-19 pandemic. The sequencing sample was made of naive CD4+ T cells from PBMCs. Sample subset: naive CD4+ T cells isolated by negative enrichment. Receptor source: a human donor in good health.

The V call is TRBV20-1, the J call TRBJ1-1, with D possibly being TRBD1 (5 bases). In germline, CDR1 is DFQATT, CDR2 SNEGSKA (reference sequence). The CDR3 sequence is 11 residues long. Between the trimmed V and J ends, which lost 4 bases and 4 bases, there was a span of 7 bases. The CDR3 is CSATGATEAFF. The CDR3 bases are TGCAGTGCTACCGGGGCCACTGAAGCTTTCTTT.

The chain recombines TRBV5-6 with TRBJ2-5; no clear D. Germline lookup yields CDR1 SGHDT and CDR2 YYEEEE. V was pared by 4 bases and J by 4 bases, with 11 bases between. The CDR3 length is 13 residues. This CDR3 is CASSMDVRETQYF. The CDR3 region has the DNA TGTGCCAGCAGCATGGACGTCCGAGAGACCCAGTACTTC.

The chain uses TRBV21-1 and TRBJ2-1. TRBV21-1 is a pseudogene segment. The CDR3 is made up of 12 amino acids. CDR3 DNA sequence: TGTGCCAGCAGCTCCCGATACAATGAGCAGTTCTTC. As protein: CASSSRYNEQFF.

This rearrangement joins TRBV6-5 to TRBJ1-2; 9 bases are shared with TRBD1. Germline V CDR1 and CDR2: MNHEY, SVGAGI. The CDR3 length is 15 residues. V was pared by 5 bases and J by 2 bases, with 6 bases of the junction left unmatched. The CDR3: CASSPTGGPNYGYTF. DNA of the CDR3: TGTGCCAGCAGTCCAACAGGGGGCCCCAACTATGGCTACACCTTC.

This chain joins TRBV5-1 and TRBJ2-7; 8 bases match TRBD1. Looked up from germline, CDR1 is SGHRS and CDR2 is YFSETQ. V lost 4 bases and J lost 5; bases outside the gene matches: 14. The CDR3 covers 16 residues. CDR3: CASSDAPGTGSNEQYF. The CDR3 DNA reads as TGCGCCAGCAGCGACGCCCCCGGGACAGGATCTAACGAGCAGTACTTC.

V is TRBV18 and J is TRBJ1-5; no reliable D call. This CDR3 has 14 amino acids. The germline gives CDR1 KGHSH, CDR2 LQKENI. Between the trimmed V and J ends, which lost 4 bases and 1 base, there was a span of 8 bases. The CDR3 sequence: CASSHAPSNQPQHF. DNA for the CDR3: TGTGCCAGCTCACATGCCCCAAGCAATCAGCCCCAGCATTTT.